This passage covers 22 T cell receptor beta chains from one sample sequenced in a study of lymphopenia after photon versus proton radiotherapy. The method was immunoSEQ multiplex PCR; TCRdb's version includes in-frame clones alone and lacks a portion of them. The repertoire holds 30,000 to 40,000 clones, with nearly 85% as singletons. Sample: peripheral blood, taken from a patient treated with proton-based radiotherapy. All receptors come from a woman in her 70s with pancreatic cancer.

The rearrangement uses TRBV11-3 and TRBJ2-3, with D possibly matching TRBD2 (6 bases). CDR1 SGHNT and CDR2 YENEEA come from the germline V gene. V dropped 2 bases and J dropped 4 bases, with 13 bases sitting between them. This CDR3 spans 15 amino acids. CDR3 region: CASSLQLAVSDTQYF. The CDR3 DNA reads as TGTGCCAGCAGCTTACAACTAGCAGTTTCAGATACGCAGTATTTT.

As to this clone: Other DNA sequences from this sample encode an identical CDR3 as well. The chain carries TRBV5-1 and TRBJ2-7; no definite D call. The CDR3 covers 11 residues. CDR1 is SGHRS, CDR2 YFSETQ, per germline. The V end was cut by 4 bases, the J end by 0 bases, with 2 bases between. The CDR3 DNA follows: TGCGCCAGCAGCACCTCCTACGAGCAGTACTTC. Translated: CASSTSYEQYF.

This chain joins TRBV6-6 and TRBJ2-1; TRBD2 matches at 7 bases. From germline, CDR1 is MNHNY and CDR2 SVGAGI (reference sequence). The V segment lost 2 bases and the J segment 4 bases; nucleotides outside the gene matches: 5. The length of the CDR3 is 15 residues. The CDR3 here is CASSYTGEGYNEQFF. The CDR3 coding sequence is TGTGCCAGCAGTTACACGGGGGAGGGGTACAATGAGCAGTTCTTC.

V is TRBV18 and J is TRBJ1-3; D might be TRBD1 (5 bases). CDR3 length: 12 residues. Germline lookup yields CDR1 KGHSH and CDR2 LQKENI. Trimming took off 5 bases at V and 8 bases at J, with 10 bases between the two ends. The CDR3 sequence is CASSATGDTIYF. CDR3 DNA sequence: TGTGCCAGCTCAGCTACAGGTGACACCATATATTTT.

The chain joins TRBV9 to TRBJ2-7; 10 bases fit TRBD2. CDR1 is SGDLS, CDR2 YYNGEE, per germline. J lost 2 bases, V lost 1 base, and 3 bases had no gene match. The CDR3 sequence is 15 residues long. The CDR3 region is CASSVSTSGTYEQYF. The DNA for the CDR3 is TGTGCCAGCAGCGTATCCACTAGCGGGACCTACGAGCAGTACTTC.

The V call is TRBV11-3, the J call TRBJ2-2; 7 bases match TRBD2. CDR3 size: 15 residues. The germline gives CDR1 SGHNT, CDR2 YENEEA. The V and J ends lost 5 bases and 4 bases, in that order; junction bases with no gene match: 7. In DNA form, the CDR3 reads TGTGCCAGCAGCGGGTGGGGGGGAACCACCGGGGAGCTGTTTTTT. This gives the protein CASSGWGGTTGELFF.

This CDR3 is CASSATPGQRTDTQYF. The CDR3 DNA reads as TGCGCCAGCAGCGCCACACCGGGACAGCGCACAGATACGCAGTATTTT. V and J are TRBV5-1 and TRBJ2-3; TRBD1 matches 7 bases. Germline V gene data show CDR1 as SGHRS and CDR2 as YFSETQ. This CDR3 comprises 16 residues. V dropped 4 bases and J dropped 1; count of bases not matched to a gene: 9.

The rearrangement joins TRBV28 to TRBJ2-1; TRBD1 matches 9 bases. Germline values: CDR1 MDHEN, CDR2 SYDVKM. V dropped 5 bases and J dropped 1; count of bases not matched to a gene: 3. The CDR3 loop spans 15 amino acids. The CDR3 DNA follows: TGTGCCAGCAGTCCAGGACAGGGGTCCTACAATGAGCAGTTCTTC. Translation: CASSPGQGSYNEQFF.

V usage is TRBV7-9 and J usage is TRBJ2-3; 11 bases are shared with TRBD2. V shed 5 bases, J shed 1 base, and the junction held 2 bases outside the gene matches. Germline V gene data show CDR1 as SEHNR and CDR2 as FQNEAQ (reference sequence). This CDR3 contains 15 residues. CDR3 residues: CASSLTSGGTDTQYF. CDR3 nucleotides: TGTGCCAGCAGCCTGACTAGCGGGGGCACAGATACGCAGTATTTT.

The J gene is TRBJ2-7, the V gene TRBV18; D uncertain. Germline-derived CDR1 and CDR2 are KGHSH and LQKENI. CDR3 length: 14 amino acids. V was clipped by 3 bases and J by 6 bases, with 15 bases between them. CDR3 sequence: CASSPTQVEGEQYF. For the CDR3, the DNA is TGTGCCAGCTCACCTACCCAGGTTGAAGGCGAGCAGTACTTC.

This chain connects TRBV5-5 to TRBJ2-1; tentatively, D is TRBD2 (6 bases). Trimming took 0 bases from V and 7 from J, leaving 20 bases between them. CDR3 length: 17 residues. CDR1 is SGHKS, CDR2 YYEKEE, per germline (reference sequence). The CDR3 here is CASSLGQRTLAVNEQFF. Written as DNA, the CDR3 is TGTGCCAGCAGCTTGGGACAGCGGACTTTAGCGGTAAATGAGCAGTTCTTC. The complete variable domain, with remaining parts taken from reference TRBV5-5 and TRBJ2-1, reads DAGVTQSPTHLIKTRGQQVTLRCSPISGHKSVSWYQQVLGQGPQFIFQYYEKEERGRGNFPDRFSARQFPNYSSELNVNALLLGDSALYLCASSLGQRTLAVNEQFFGPGTRLTVL.

The rearrangement uses TRBV20-1 and TRBJ1-4, with D unclear. CDR1 DFQATT and CDR2 SNEGSKA come from the germline V gene (reference sequence). There are 11 residues in the CDR3. Trimming pared 2 bases from V and 7 bases from J, leaving 5 bases between. The CDR3 coding sequence is TGCAGTGCTAGACTGAGTGAAAAACTGTTTTTT. Translating it yields CSARLSEKLFF.

The chain employs TRBV12-5 and TRBJ2-6, with D hard to call. V was clipped by 5 bases and J by 0 bases, with 11 bases between them. The CDR3 covers 16 residues. In germline, CDR1 is LGHNT, CDR2 FRNRAP. The CDR3 protein is CASGPSSSSGANVLTF. Written as DNA, the CDR3 is TGTGCTAGTGGTCCCTCATCCAGCTCTGGGGCCAACGTCCTGACTTTC.

A note on this clone: The junction departs from germline at one end; a sequencing error may be responsible. The chain joins TRBV6-6 to TRBJ2-7; 8 nucleotides match TRBD1. The CDR3 is made up of 12 amino acids. The V gene's germline CDR1 is MNHNY and CDR2 SVGAGI (reference sequence). CDR3 bases: TGTGCCAGCAGTTCCTCCGGGACAGGTGTTTCATTC. Protein product: CASSSSGTGVSF.

The chain couples TRBV28 to TRBJ2-1; D is undetermined. Trimming shortened V by 7 bases and J by 7 bases, and 17 bases separated the two germline ends. Germline lookup yields CDR1 MDHEN and CDR2 SYDVKM. The CDR3 spans 14 residues. CDR3 amino acids: CASINSGSRNEQFF. CDR3 bases: TGTGCCAGCATCAACTCGGGTTCAAGGAATGAGCAGTTCTTC.

V gene TRBV11-2 combines with J gene TRBJ2-3; the match to TRBD1 covers 7 bases. The CDR3 is 16 amino acids. The germline V gene encodes CDR1 SGHAT and CDR2 FQNNGV. The junction had 11 bases not matched to a gene; V was cut back by 6 bases and J by 2 bases. The CDR3 is CASRGQYALNTDTQYF. DNA of the CDR3: TGTGCCAGCAGGGGACAGTACGCCCTAAACACAGATACGCAGTATTTT.

This chain links TRBV27 with TRBJ2-7, with a tentative D call TRBD2 (6 bases). Trimming pared 1 base from V and 2 bases from J, leaving 12 bases between. This CDR3 is built from 15 residues. Germline V gene sequence: CDR1 MNHEY, CDR2 SMNVEV (reference sequence). CDR3: CASSLLSGSPYEQYF. Here the CDR3 DNA reads TGTGCCAGCAGTTTATTGTCCGGGAGTCCCTACGAGCAGTACTTC.

V usage is TRBV28 and J usage is TRBJ2-4; 9 bases agree with TRBD1. The V gene's germline CDR1 is MDHEN and CDR2 SYDVKM. V lost 6 bases, J lost 5 bases, and 8 bases stayed unmatched. The CDR3 runs to 15 residues. CDR3 DNA: TGTGCCAGCAGCCGATCGACAGGGGGGCAAAACATTCAGTACTTC. Translated, it gives CASSRSTGGQNIQYF.

The J gene is TRBJ2-1, the V gene TRBV11-1; D gene ambiguous. This CDR3 has 12 residues. V gave up 1 base and J gave up 6 bases, with 4 bases separating them. Germline CDR1 and CDR2: SGHAT and FQDESV (reference sequence). CDR3 in amino acids: CASSLGLNEQFF. The CDR3 bases are TGTGCCAGCAGCTTAGGCCTCAATGAGCAGTTCTTC.

This chain uses TRBV30 with TRBJ2-1; TRBD2 matches at 10 bases. The ends lost 4 bases at V and 4 bases at J; junction bases unmatched: 4. The CDR3 extends over 14 amino acids. The germline V gene has CDR1 GTSNPN and CDR2 SVGIG (reference sequence). CDR3 sequence (DNA): TGTGCCTGGAAACGGACTAGCGGTTACAATGAGCAGTTCTTC. It is translated as CAWKRTSGYNEQFF.

The chain has TRBV18 and TRBJ1-1, with D uncertain. The CDR3 is 11 amino acids. Trimming pared 3 bases from V and 1 base from J, leaving 0 bases between. From germline, CDR1 is KGHSH and CDR2 LQKENI. CDR3 amino acids: CASSPNTEAFF. In DNA, the CDR3 is TGTGCCAGCTCACCGAACACTGAAGCTTTCTTT.

The sample holds a few counts of this clone. V is TRBV5-8 and J is TRBJ1-1; D might be TRBD1 (6 bases). CDR3 size: 14 residues. Trimming stripped 4 bases from V and 1 base from J, with 11 bases between. CDR1 is SGHTS and CDR2 is YDEGEE in the germline V gene. This CDR3 is CASSPGHRNTEAFF. The CDR3 coding sequence is TGTGCCAGCAGCCCGGGACACCGGAACACTGAAGCTTTCTTT.